Listed below are T cell receptor beta chains from one sample, sequenced in a study of human thymus T cells. The method was immunoSEQ multiplex PCR; TCRdb's version includes in-frame clones alone and lacks a portion of them. Of some 50,000 clones in the sample, approximately 95% are singletons; the top ten hold under 0.2%. The material sequenced was blood. Every receptor here comes from a girl less than two years old with a congenital heart defect but otherwise immunologically healthy. CDR3s include the opening cysteine and the closing phenylalanine or tryptophan. Each record gives: J gene, V gene, D gene, CDR3 DNA, CDR3 protein. D genes are given only for firm matches.

J gene: TRBJ2-7
V gene: TRBV6-4
D gene: NA
CDR3 DNA: TGTGCCAGCAGTGTCGGGGCCGGGGCTTACGAGCAGTACTTC
CDR3 protein: CASSVGAGAYEQYF

J gene: TRBJ2-7
V gene: TRBV7-9
D gene: NA
CDR3 DNA: TGTGCCAGCAGCTTTCGGGGCGAGCAGTACTTC
CDR3 protein: CASSFRGEQYF

J gene: TRBJ2-1
V gene: TRBV7-2
D gene: NA
CDR3 DNA: TGTGCCAGCAGCCCAAGTTCCCACAATGAGCAGTTCTTC
CDR3 protein: CASSPSSHNEQFF

J gene: TRBJ2-7
V gene: TRBV20-1
D gene: NA
CDR3 DNA: TGCAGTGCTGTCTTTCGGGACGAGCAGTACTTC
CDR3 protein: CSAVFRDEQYF

J gene: TRBJ2-5
V gene: TRBV5-1
D gene: TRBD1
CDR3 DNA: TGCGCCAGCAGCTCCAGGGACAGGCTCCAAGAGACCCAGTACTTC
CDR3 protein: CASSSRDRLQETQYF

J gene: TRBJ2-7
V gene: TRBV12-5
D gene: TRBD2
CDR3 DNA: TGTGCTAGTGGTTTGGGCCTTCGCGGACTAGCGAGCTCCTACGAGCAGTACTTC
CDR3 protein: CASGLGLRGLASSYEQYF

J gene: TRBJ2-3
V gene: TRBV4-1
D gene: TRBD2
CDR3 DNA: TGCGCCAGCAGCCAGGAGACTAGCGGGAGGGAAACTAGCACAGATACGCAGTATTTT
CDR3 protein: CASSQETSGRETSTDTQYF

J gene: TRBJ2-1
V gene: TRBV11-3
D gene: NA
CDR3 DNA: TGTGCCAGCAGCTTGCCCCCATACAATGAGCAGTTCTTC
CDR3 protein: CASSLPPYNEQFF

J gene: TRBJ2-3
V gene: TRBV5-1
D gene: NA
CDR3 DNA: TGCGCCAGCAGCAAAATACCCCTAACTCTCACAGATACGCAGTATTTT
CDR3 protein: CASSKIPLTLTDTQYF

J gene: TRBJ1-5
V gene: TRBV27
D gene: TRBD1
CDR3 DNA: TGTGCCAGCAGTCCCGGGACAGGCCGCTATCAGCCCCAGCATTTT
CDR3 protein: CASSPGTGRYQPQHF

J gene: TRBJ2-7
V gene: TRBV5-6
D gene: TRBD2
CDR3 DNA: TGTGCCAGCAAGCGGGAGGGCCGGTCCTACGAGCAGTACTTC
CDR3 protein: CASKREGRSYEQYF

J gene: TRBJ2-7
V gene: TRBV5-5
D gene: TRBD1
CDR3 DNA: TGTGCCAGCAGCTTGCCGACAGGGGATGACGAGCAGTACTTC
CDR3 protein: CASSLPTGDDEQYF

J gene: TRBJ1-4
V gene: TRBV18
D gene: NA
CDR3 DNA: TGTGCCAGCTCACCGGGACGGATAAATGAAAAACTGTTTTTT
CDR3 protein: CASSPGRINEKLFF

J gene: TRBJ2-1
V gene: TRBV10-3
D gene: TRBD2
CDR3 DNA: TGTGCCATCAGTATTACTAGCGGGAGTTTCAATGAGCAGTTCTTC
CDR3 protein: CAISITSGSFNEQFF

J gene: TRBJ2-7
V gene: TRBV11-1
D gene: NA
CDR3 DNA: TGTGCCAGCAGCTTTGGGAGGGGGATCTCCTACGAGCAGTACTTC
CDR3 protein: CASSFGRGISYEQYF

J gene: TRBJ2-7
V gene: TRBV2
D gene: NA
CDR3 DNA: TGTGCCAGCAGGAATCAACGGCAGTACTTC
CDR3 protein: CASRNQRQYF